This TCR beta chain was captured in a study of blood T cell repertoires in COVID-19. Study overall: Samples taken during acute and convalescent COVID-19 were collected in the United States, Italy and Spain. Sample material is recorded as cDNA or gDNA derived from T cells, B-cell-depleted T cells, or PBMCs.

In the original workflow: Amplified reference gene primers provided the basis for estimating nucleated cell counts. The repertoire was sequenced with immunoSEQ multiplex PCR; TCRdb's copy has only in-frame clones and lacks some. V and J calls and clone size are given by that table; D and trimming were obtained from the DNA. The sample shows tens of thousands of clones, approximately 86% of them seen only once. The CDR3 is 14 residues long. Germline loops: CDR1 SQVTM, CDR2 ANQGSEA. Trimming stripped 6 bases from V and 3 bases from J, with 15 bases between. This sequence joins TRBV29-1 and TRBJ2-1, with D maybe TRBD2 (7 bases). The sequence came from a woman in her sixties or seventies with acute or convalescent COVID-19. What was sequenced was peripheral blood. The CDR3 region is CSVAQGGGYNEQFF. The CDR3 nucleotides read TGCAGCGTGGCGCAGGGAGGGGGCTACAATGAGCAGTTCTTC.